What follows are 13 T cell receptor beta chains derived from one specimen sequenced in a study of cytomegalovirus exposure and HLA in healthy donors. PCR amplification relied on 60 Vbeta primers (plus 13 Jbeta primers). The assay was immunoSEQ multiplex PCR, and TCRdb's table has in-frame clones only and misses some. The table gives 55,000 to 80,000 clones; the top ten clones make up about 2.9% of it. The sample was PBMCs. These receptors were obtained from a man aged 35 to 55 in good health and CMV-seronegative.

V usage is TRBV7-9 and J usage is TRBJ2-3, with 10 bases identical to TRBD2. Germline V lookup: CDR1 SEHNR, CDR2 FQNEAQ (reference sequence). This CDR3 has 15 amino acids. Trimming removed 3 bases from V and 6 bases from J; junction bases left unmatched: 6. The CDR3 DNA is TGTGCCAGCAGCTTGAGCGGGGGGGCTCGGGATACGCAGTATTTT. It codes for CASSLSGGARDTQYF.

DNA for the CDR3: TGTGCCAGCTCGGGGGAGACTTTGCAGTTCATGAACACTGAAGCTTTCTTT. Translation: CASSGETLQFMNTEAFF. This chain connects TRBV2 to TRBJ1-1; TRBD1 might be the D (5 bases). The CDR3 has 17 residues. Trimming stripped 8 bases from V and 0 bases from J, with 22 bases between. Germline assignment: CDR1 SNHLY and CDR2 FYNNEI.

The rearrangement links TRBV19 to TRBJ1-4, with 12 bases lining up with TRBD1. This CDR3 region has 16 residues. The ends lost 5 bases at V and 3 bases at J; junction bases unmatched: 4. Germline-derived CDR1 and CDR2 are LNHDA and SQIVND (reference sequence). The CDR3 loop reads CASSWDRGLPNEKLFF. The CDR3 nucleotides read TGTGCCAGTAGTTGGGACAGGGGGCTTCCTAATGAAAAACTGTTTTTT.

V usage is TRBV10-3 and J usage is TRBJ1-6; 7 nucleotides agree with TRBD1. V lost 4 bases and J lost 7; bases outside the gene matches: 4. Germline lookup yields CDR1 ENHRY and CDR2 SYGVKD. This CDR3 comprises 14 residues. CDR3 amino acids: CAISGDSGNSPLHF. The CDR3 DNA is TGTGCCATCAGTGGGGACAGTGGAAATTCACCCCTCCACTTT.

The chain combines TRBV4-2 with TRBJ2-1; 8 bases agree with TRBD2. V shed 4 bases and J 3 bases; nucleotides not matched to a gene: 5. The germline V gene has CDR1 LGHNA and CDR2 YNFKEQ. This CDR3 region has 15 residues. CDR3 in DNA: TGTGCCAGCAGCCCGTCGGGGGGGAACTACAATGAGCAGTTCTTC. It is translated as CASSPSGGNYNEQFF.

This chain connects TRBV5-4 to TRBJ2-3; 10 bases map to TRBD2. CDR3 size: 16 residues. V was clipped by 3 bases and J by 2 bases; unmatched bases: 6. The germline V gene has CDR1 SGHNT and CDR2 YYREEE (reference sequence). The CDR3: CASSSFSGGPTDTQYF. DNA of the CDR3: TGTGCCAGCAGCTCTTTTAGCGGGGGGCCCACAGATACGCAGTATTTT.

V usage is TRBV10-1 and J usage is TRBJ1-1; 7 bases fit TRBD1. V lost 4 bases and J lost 6; bases outside the gene matches: 8. Germline V gives CDR1 WNHNN, CDR2 SYGVQD (reference sequence). CDR3 length: 14 amino acids. CDR3 sequence reads: CASSGQGNNAEAFF. CDR3 DNA: TGCGCCAGCAGTGGACAGGGTAATAATGCTGAAGCTTTCTTT.

According to its frequency, this clone is medium-sized. This sequence joins TRBV7-9 and TRBJ2-1; maybe TRBD1 (5 bases). Germline assignment: CDR1 SEHNR and CDR2 FQNEAQ (reference sequence). The CDR3 length is 14 residues. V dropped 5 bases and J dropped 3 bases, with 11 bases sitting between them. The CDR3 nucleotides read TGTGCCAGCAGCCAGGGAAGTGACTACAATGAGCAGTTCTTC. Encoded protein: CASSQGSDYNEQFF.

This chain connects TRBV6-5 to TRBJ1-6; D is unclear. The CDR3 sequence is 12 residues long. The germline CDR1 and CDR2 sequences are MNHEY and SVGAGI. The ends were cut back, 2 bases at V and 8 bases at J, with 4 bases in the middle. CDR3 sequence reads: CASSYQDSPLHF. The CDR3 coding sequence is TGTGCCAGCAGTTACCAGGATTCACCCCTCCACTTT.

The V call is TRBV19, the J call TRBJ2-3; TRBD2 is a possible D gene (5 bases). This CDR3 spans 14 amino acids. Per the germline V gene, CDR1 is LNHDA and CDR2 is SQIVND (reference sequence). V dropped 5 bases and J dropped 1 base, with 10 bases sitting between them. CDR3 loop: CASSLGGRTDTQYF. The CDR3 region has the DNA TGTGCCAGTAGTCTGGGCGGGCGCACAGATACGCAGTATTTT.

This chain joins TRBV7-8 and TRBJ1-1, with D possibly TRBD1 on 5 matching bases. CDR3 size: 18 residues. Germline CDR1 and CDR2: SGHVS and FQNEAQ. The V and J ends lost 2 bases and 4 bases respectively, with 23 bases between them. The CDR3 DNA follows: TGTGCCAGCAGCTTAAATCGCCAGAGGATGGGGGGGATCACTGAAGCTTTCTTT. The encoded protein is CASSLNRQRMGGITEAFF. Filled out from reference TRBV7-8 and TRBJ1-1, the complete variable domain reads GAGVSQSPRYKVAKRGQDVALRCDPISGHVSLFWYQQALGQGPEFLTYFQNEAQLDKSGLPSDRFFAERPEGSVSTLKIQRTQQEDSAVYLCASSLNRQRMGGITEAFFGQGTRLTVV.

The rearrangement joins TRBV6-7 to TRBJ1-2; 10 bases are a match to TRBD1. TRBV6-7 is assigned to the ORF class and has an uncertain function. CDR3 length equals 15 residues. V was clipped by 6 bases and J by 6 bases; unmatched bases: 10. The DNA of the CDR3 is TGTGCCAGCAGCGACCAGGGACAGGGGATGGATGGCTACACCTTC. Its translation: CASSDQGQGMDGYTF.

The rearrangement links TRBV5-1 to TRBJ2-7; 13 bases agree with TRBD2. V shed 4 bases, J shed 5 bases, and the junction held 6 bases outside the gene matches. Germline V gene lookup returns CDR1 SGHRS and CDR2 YFSETQ. This CDR3 has 15 amino acids. The CDR3 DNA reads as TGCGCCAGCAGCGTTACTAGCGGGGGGGCCGACGAGCAGTACTTC. Residues: CASSVTSGGADEQYF.